This TCR beta chain was sequenced during a study of OX40 agonist ivuxolimab in advanced cancers. In the study overall: Ivuxolimab, which targeted the costimulatory receptor OX40 (CD134), was an agonistic, fully human IgG2 monoclonal antibody. Intravenous ivuxolimab was administered to patients every 2 weeks at six dose levels: 0.01, 0.1, 0.3, 1.5, 3 and 10 mg/kg. Of the 50 to 55 dose-escalation patients, hepatocellular carcinoma was present in approximately 20, melanoma in around 15, renal cell carcinoma in 9 and head and neck cancer in 9. The dose-escalation cohort was roughly 83% male with a mean age of roughly 60 years, ranging from roughly 23 to 90. Patients were allowed to have had prior anti-PD-1, anti-PD-L1 or anti-CTLA-4 therapy, and 40% of the dose-escalation patients had previously received checkpoint inhibitors. Three dose-escalation patients achieved partial responses, one with hepatocellular carcinoma and two with cutaneous melanoma. The point of sequencing TCRbeta in the periphery was to test whether ivuxolimab changed TCR sequence diversity and drove clonal T-cell expansion. The monotherapy dose-escalation portion (N of about 50 patients) of the phase I ivuxolimab trial is reported in the paper. On the study overall, not on this receptor specifically: After ivuxolimab, CD8+ T cells had more expanded clones than CD4+ T cells on average. The antigen specificity of the peripheral T cells that underwent clonal expansion was not determined. In the 0.1-3.0 mg/kg groups, partial responders were among the patients with the lowest normalized peripheral clonal expansion, particularly in CD8+ T cells. Low levels of normalized T-cell clonal expansion were also shown by some nonresponding patients. At doses from 0.1 to 3.0 mg/kg, clonal expansion was seen in both CD4+ and CD8+ blood T cells between baseline and week 6.

Genomic DNA was isolated from the sorted cells so that the TCRbeta CDR3 region could be sequenced. The immunoSEQ Assay was used for sequencing of TCRbeta CDR3 regions. TCRdb mirrors the immuneACCESS table, restricted to in-frame sequences. Some clones are absent from its copies; in checked studies, under half trace to an unresolved V gene, and the reason for the others is unknown. The sample yields 40,000 or so clones; about 82% were counted once. The ten top clones hold about 20% of the sample. As encoded in the germline V gene, CDR1 is MNHNS while CDR2 is SASEGT. Relative to germline, V is 6 bases shorter and J is 4 bases shorter, with 11 bases between their ends. The CDR3 covers 13 residues, taking in both the cysteine and the phenylalanine. The only DNA kept is the CDR3, 39 bases in frame from the first base. The trial excluded patients who had a history of autoimmune disease or who were on systemic immunosuppression. Peripheral blood for TCR sequencing was collected from all dose cohorts at baseline, on cycle 4 day 1, and on cycle 7 day 1. The samples were drawn from a first-in-human, open-label, multicenter phase I dose-escalation trial of ivuxolimab. Adults with locally advanced or metastatic head and neck squamous cell, hepatocellular, melanoma or renal cell carcinoma were enrolled in the trial. CD4+ and CD8+ T cells were sorted separately from peripheral blood before TCR sequencing.

A remark on this clone: There is no known antigen for this receptor. The sample holds no much larger clone one base away, and base qualities are not on file.

This TCR came from an adult with an advanced solid tumor such as melanoma, head and neck, liver or kidney cancer. Source: CD4+ or CD8+ T cells sorted from blood, taken in a trial of the OX40 agonist ivuxolimab. This chain is built from TRBV6-1 and TRBJ2-3; a weak D assignment points to TRBD1 (5 bases agree). The CDR3 reads CASSPGAPDTQYF. The DNA reads TGTGCCAGCAGCCCTGGGGCGCCAGATACGCAGTATTTT.